Only a few counts were recorded for the clone carrying this T cell receptor (beta chain). What it binds is unknown. The data were taken from a study of cytomegalovirus exposure and HLA in healthy donors. Researchers ran the PCR with 60 Vbeta and 13 Jbeta primers. In the original processing: It was a later analysis that counted some 80 million unique TCR beta chains, of which 9 million to 13 million were shared. Measured with immunoSEQ multiplex PCR; TCRdb has only the in-frame clones, and not every one. V and J calls and clone size are copied from that table; D and trimming were computed from the DNA. Here the sample spans approximately 70,000 clones, about 79% being singletons. Germline CDR1 reads SEHNR; CDR2 reads FQNEAQ (reference sequence). The CDR3 runs to 16 residues. Between the trimmed V and J ends, which lost 0 bases and 4 bases, there was a span of 15 bases. Study results and caveats: A later analysis linked a missense DCLRE1C variant to TCR beta V- and J-gene trimming. Sequencing depth across donors, presence/absence analyses assumed, was roughly uniform.

Whereas donors were nominally healthy upon sampling, unrecorded immune exposures were probable. This chain uses TRBV7-9 with TRBJ1-1; perhaps TRBD1 as D (5 bases). Sequencing used PBMCs. The sequence was obtained from a man in his 60s in good health and CMV-seropositive. The DNA for the CDR3 is TGTGCCAGCAGCTTAGCCCTGGGGGGATCATTCACTGAAGCTTTCTTT. Protein product: CASSLALGGSFTEAFF.